These T cell receptor beta chains were read from a single sample in a study of CD8 T cells in ankylosing spondylitis. TCRdb re-called the 5' RACE reads with MiXCR, one entry per CDR3 protein. The sample holds about 220,000 distinct CDR3 sequences, around 25% seen once. Sequencing was carried out using blood, either unsorted or a sorted T cell fraction (not recorded which). The receptors shown here come from a male donor with ankylosing spondylitis or in good health (not recorded which). Each CDR3 is given with its conserved first and last residue. D genes are given only for firm matches. Expanded clones are given a class, and other clones once, few, many or no size at all.

D	J	V	size	CDR3	DNA
-	TRBJ2-3	TRBV15	-	CATSRDYTQYF	TGTGCCACCAGCAGAGATTATACGCAGTATTTT
-	TRBJ2-1	TRBV12-3/TRBV12-4	many	CASSLAPRGTEQFF	TGTGCCAGCAGTTTAGCGCCTCGGGGAACTGAGCAGTTCTTC
TRBD1	TRBJ1-1	TRBV7-3	many	CASSYQGANTEAFF	TGTGCCAGCAGCTACCAGGGGGCGAACACTGAAGCTTTCTTT
-	TRBJ1-3	TRBV5-1	-	CASSLGQSGNTIYF	TGCGCCAGCAGCTTGGGACAGAGCGGAAACACCATATATTTT
TRBD2	TRBJ2-7	TRBV20-1	few	CSASITLSGLAYEQYF	TGCAGTGCTAGTATCACTCTATCGGGACTAGCTTACGAGCAGTACTTC
TRBD1	TRBJ2-7	TRBV6-1	-	CASRSRDRALQQQYF	TGTGCCAGCAGGTCCCGGGACAGGGCTCTACAACAGCAGTACTTC
-	TRBJ2-7	TRBV7-2	-	CASSLAGQGIHEQYF	TGTGCCAGCAGCTTAGCTGGCCAGGGGATCCACGAGCAGTACTTC
TRBD2	TRBJ2-7	TRBV20-1	many	CSARDHQAGGFYEQYF	TGCAGTGCTAGAGATCATCAGGCGGGAGGGTTCTACGAGCAGTACTTC
-	TRBJ1-1	TRBV24-1	few	CATRGQNTEAFF	TGTGCCACCAGGGGACAGAACACTGAAGCTTTCTTT
TRBD1	TRBJ2-7	TRBV20-1	-	CSAFDSGQGNFLAYEQYF	TGCAGTGCGTTCGATTCAGGACAGGGGAACTTTTTGGCCTACGAGCAGTACTTC
-	TRBJ1-6	TRBV6-5	many	CASSYSTGSSPLHF	TGTGCCAGCAGTTACTCGACAGGATCTTCACCCCTCCACTTT
-	TRBJ1-2	TRBV20-1	many	CSARDGARGYTF	TGCAGTGCTAGAGACGGGGCGAGAGGCTACACCTTC
-	TRBJ2-1	TRBV20-1	many	CSARVGAVWIF	TGCAGTGCTAGAGTGGGGGCCGTTTGGATCTTC
-	TRBJ2-7	TRBV20-1	few	CSAQQPTAYEQYF	TGCAGTGCTCAACAACCGACAGCCTACGAGCAGTACTTC
-	TRBJ2-3	TRBV5-1	many	CASMVTGWGTDTQYF	TGCGCCAGCATGGTAACAGGGTGGGGCACAGATACGCAGTATTTT
-	TRBJ2-7	TRBV6-1	-	CASSGSVVPVYEQYF	TGTGCCAGCAGTGGTAGTGTAGTACCAGTCTACGAGCAGTACTTC
-	TRBJ1-5	TRBV12-3/TRBV12-4	many	CASATLRDQPQHF	TGTGCCAGTGCGACCCTGAGGGATCAGCCCCAGCATTTT
-	TRBJ2-1	TRBV3-1	-	CASSQASLFTADNEQFF	TGTGCCAGCAGCCAAGCCTCATTGTTCACTGCCGACAATGAGCAGTTCTTC
-	TRBJ2-1	TRBV6-5	-	CASSYSIGGGYEQFF	TGTGCCAGCAGTTACTCGATAGGGGGAGGCTATGAGCAGTTCTTC
-	TRBJ2-5	TRBV6-5	many	CASSYGRPDQETQYF	TGTGCCAGCAGTTATGGGCGGCCAGACCAAGAGACCCAGTACTTC
-	TRBJ2-1	TRBV29-1	many	CSVVYYSEQFF	TGCAGCGTTGTGTATTACTCTGAGCAGTTCTTC
-	TRBJ2-3	TRBV7-7	few	CASSLAPSDTDTQYF	TGTGCTAGCAGCTTAGCCCCTAGCGACACAGATACGCAGTATTTT
-	TRBJ1-2	TRBV7-3	many	CASSSQYSGSFTF	TGTGCCAGCAGCTCCCAATACAGTGGGTCGTTCACCTTC
-	TRBJ2-4	TRBV29-1	-	CSAKVENIQYF	TGCAGCGCCAAGGTCGAAAACATTCAGTACTTC
-	TRBJ2-7	TRBV27	many	CASSSNRGGLTYEQYF	TGTGCCAGCAGTTCAAACAGGGGAGGCCTTACCTACGAGCAGTACTTC
-	TRBJ1-6	TRBV20-1	-	CSARDLRRNHNSPLHF	TGCAGTGCTAGAGACCTCAGGCGGAACCATAATTCACCCCTCCACTTT
-	TRBJ2-3	TRBV9	many	CASSVSSFSTDTQYF	TGTGCCAGCAGCGTTAGTTCCTTTAGCACAGATACGCAGTATTTT
-	TRBJ2-7	TRBV12-3/TRBV12-4	many	CASSLVSASHEQYF	TGTGCCAGCAGTTTAGTTTCGGCATCCCACGAGCAGTACTTC
TRBD2	TRBJ2-3	TRBV11-3	many	CASSYSLLAGAGSSTDTQYF	TGTGCCAGCAGCTATTCCTTACTAGCGGGAGCGGGGTCTAGCACAGATACGCAGTATTTT
-	TRBJ1-5	TRBV20-1	-	CSAFGRTQPQHF	TGCAGTGCTTTCGGGAGGACTCAGCCCCAGCATTTT
TRBD1	TRBJ1-1	TRBV6-1	many	CASQPGQAPNTEAFF	TGTGCCAGCCAACCGGGACAGGCGCCTAACACTGAAGCTTTCTTT
TRBD1	TRBJ2-7	TRBV5-1	few	CASSLGTGGILYEQYF	TGCGCCAGCAGCCTGGGGACAGGGGGTATTTTGTACGAGCAGTACTTC
-	TRBJ2-6	TRBV20-1	many	CSARDSGGANVLTF	TGCAGTGCCAGGGACTCGGGAGGGGCCAACGTCCTGACTTTC
-	TRBJ2-3	TRBV7-9	-	CASSLSHPDTQYF	TGTGCCAGCAGCTTAAGCCATCCGGATACGCAGTATTTT
-	TRBJ1-6	TRBV6-5	few	CASSLSRGNSPLHF	TGTGCCAGCAGTTTGAGTCGGGGCAATTCACCCCTCCACTTT
-	TRBJ2-1	TRBV6-6	many	CASKEGSYNEQFF	TGTGCCAGCAAGGAGGGCTCCTACAATGAGCAGTTCTTC
-	TRBJ1-1	TRBV20-1	few	CSAMNENTEAFF	TGCAGTGCAATGAATGAGAACACTGAAGCTTTCTTT
-	TRBJ1-2	TRBV5-5	-	CASSSVGGSYGYTF	TGTGCCAGCAGCTCGGTGGGGGGCAGCTATGGCTACACCTTC
-	TRBJ1-3	TRBV20-1	-	CSARDSTEDTIYF	TGCAGTGCTAGAGATTCCACGGAGGATACCATATATTTT
TRBD2	TRBJ2-7	TRBV12-3/TRBV12-4	-	CASSTSAGVYEQYF	TGTGCCAGCAGCACGTCAGCGGGAGTCTACGAGCAGTACTTC
TRBD1	TRBJ1-3	TRBV5-1	-	CASSLGDSLYSGNTIYF	TGCGCCAGCAGCTTGGGGGACAGTCTATATTCTGGAAACACCATATATTTT
TRBD2	TRBJ2-7	TRBV7-3	-	CASSLGASGPYKQYF	TGTGCCAGCAGCTTAGGAGCTAGCGGACCCTACAAGCAGTACTTC
-	TRBJ2-3	TRBV20-1	-	CSANSNTQYF	TGCAGTGCTAATTCTAATACGCAGTATTTT
-	TRBJ2-7	TRBV10-3	-	CATRTDYEQYF	TGTGCCACCCGGACTGACTACGAGCAGTACTTC
-	TRBJ1-5	TRBV28	-	CASSLGDRVNQPQHF	TGTGCCAGCAGTCTCGGGGACCGGGTCAATCAGCCCCAGCATTTT
-	TRBJ1-1	TRBV7-3	-	CASSQNSNTEAFF	TGTGCCAGCAGCCAGAACAGCAACACTGAAGCTTTCTTT
-	TRBJ2-5	TRBV5-6	-	CASSLGGLNQETQYF	TGTGCCAGCAGCCTTGGGGGACTGAACCAAGAGACCCAGTACTTC
TRBD1	TRBJ2-7	TRBV6-1	-	CASSPTGDVYEQYF	TGTGCCAGCAGCCCGACAGGGGACGTCTACGAGCAGTACTTC
-	TRBJ2-1	TRBV9	many	CASSLLAGTPYNEQFF	TGTGCCAGCAGCCTCCTGGCCGGAACCCCCTACAATGAGCAGTTCTTC